The clone carrying this TCR beta chain was recorded at least ten times. This record comes from a study of beta chain features in type 1 diabetes. Germline V gives CDR1 KGHSH, CDR2 LQKENI. The V and J ends lost 7 bases and 4 bases respectively, with 10 bases between them. This CDR3 is built from 13 residues. The whole isolated RNA underwent reverse transcription, so sequencing captured expressed TCRB transcripts. Measured with immunoSEQ multiplex PCR; TCRdb has only the in-frame clones, and not every one. This sample carries about 340,000 clones, 8% of them seen once, and the ten largest clones take around 0.45%.

This receptor was obtained from a woman younger than 35 in good health. The gene calls are TRBV18 and TRBJ1-4; the D gene is possibly TRBD1 (5 bases). The source material was central memory CD4+ T cells from blood. The CDR3, as DNA: TGTGCCAGCTACCGGGACCTTAATGAAAAACTGTTTTTT. It is translated as CASYRDLNEKLFF.